These 12 T cell receptor beta chains were sequenced from one sample in a study of cytomegalovirus exposure and HLA in healthy donors. The PCR had 60 Vbeta and 13 Jbeta primers. Clones were read by immunoSEQ multiplex PCR, and TCRdb kept only the in-frame ones, dropping some. The table has 100,000 to 150,000 clones, approximately 87% seen once. The specimen was PBMCs. Receptors were obtained from a woman in her twenties or thirties in good health and CMV-seronegative.

This chain connects TRBV7-9 to TRBJ2-2; TRBD1 aligns across 8 bases. The CDR3 is 14 amino acids. Germline CDR1 and CDR2: SEHNR and FQNEAQ (reference sequence). In DNA form, the CDR3 reads TGTGTCGCGGGGACAGGATCGAACACCGGGGAGCTGTTTTTT. Amino acids: CVAGTGSNTGELFF.

This chain joins TRBV13 and TRBJ2-7, with D unclear. Germline V lookup: CDR1 PRHDT, CDR2 FYEKMQ (reference sequence). The CDR3 sequence is 12 residues long. V was trimmed by 5 bases and J by 6 bases, leaving 11 bases between them. The CDR3 is CASSPPGSEQYF. The DNA of the CDR3 is TGTGCCAGCAGCCCTCCCGGTAGCGAGCAGTACTTC.

This chain joins TRBV7-8 and TRBJ2-1, with D possibly matching TRBD1 (6 bases). Germline V gene data show CDR1 as SGHVS and CDR2 as FQNEAQ. V was clipped by 6 bases and J by 8 bases, with 11 bases between them. The CDR3 totals 12 residues. The CDR3 sequence is CASSTGFHEQFF. CDR3 DNA: TGTGCCAGCAGTACAGGGTTCCATGAGCAGTTCTTC.

The chain links TRBV7-9 to TRBJ1-1; 8 positions match TRBD1. This CDR3 contains 17 residues. Germline CDR1 SEHNR, CDR2 FQNEAQ (reference sequence). V lost 1 base, J lost 5 bases, and 12 bases stayed unmatched. CDR3 sequence reads: CASSLVKGGTGNTEAFF. The CDR3 nucleotides are TGTGCCAGCAGCTTAGTTAAGGGAGGGACAGGAAATACTGAAGCTTTCTTT. The full variable domain, with the rest looked up from reference TRBV7-9 and TRBJ1-1, is DTGVSQNPRHKITKRGQNVTFRCDPISEHNRLYWYRQTLGQGPEFLTYFQNEAQLEKSRLLSDRFSAERPKGSFSTLEIQRTEQGDSAMYLCASSLVKGGTGNTEAFFGQGTRLTVV.

The CDR3 coding sequence is TGTGCCAGCAGCGATTTAGGACAGCAGAACACTGAAGCTTTCTTT. Translated, it gives CASSDLGQQNTEAFF. The V call is TRBV11-2, the J call TRBJ1-1; D is perhaps TRBD1 (6 bases). Between the trimmed V and J ends, which lost 5 bases and 1 base, there was a span of 14 bases. The CDR3 spans 15 residues. Germline lookup yields CDR1 SGHAT and CDR2 FQNNGV. The whole variable domain, filled in from reference TRBV11-2 and TRBJ1-1, reads EAGVAQSPRYKIIEKRQSVAFWCNPISGHATLYWYQQILGQGPKLLIQFQNNGVVDDSQLPKDRFSAERLKGVDSTLKIQPAKLEDSAVYLCASSDLGQQNTEAFFGQGTRLTVV.

This chain connects TRBV28 to TRBJ1-4, with D possibly matching TRBD1 (6 bases). Germline CDR1 MDHEN, CDR2 SYDVKM. V shed 9 bases and J shed 8 bases, with 16 bases lying between them. The CDR3 loop spans 13 amino acids. The CDR3 here is CASRGRGAEKLFF. In nucleotides, the CDR3 is TGTGCCAGTAGGGGACGGGGGGCCGAAAAACTGTTTTTT.

This chain links TRBV6-5 with TRBJ1-1; D is possibly TRBD1 (6 bases). V was shortened by 6 bases and J by 6 bases, with 17 bases between the two germline ends. Per germline, CDR1 MNHEY and CDR2 SVGAGI. CDR3 size: 14 residues. CDR3: CASRPLNRASEAFF. The CDR3 coding sequence is TGTGCCAGCAGGCCCTTAAACAGGGCATCTGAAGCTTTCTTT.

The V call is TRBV5-1, the J call TRBJ2-5; the D is unclear. Germline lookup yields CDR1 SGHRS and CDR2 YFSETQ. V was cut by 5 bases and J by 2 bases, with 4 bases left in between. The CDR3 is made up of 11 amino acids. The CDR3 loop reads CASRSQETQYF. In nucleotides, the CDR3 is TGCGCCAGCAGGTCTCAAGAGACCCAGTACTTC.

This chain joins TRBV11-2 and TRBJ2-7; D not resolved. Trimming removed 0 bases at V and 10 bases at J, with 13 bases between. Germline V CDR1 and CDR2: SGHAT, FQNNGV. The CDR3 is made up of 13 amino acids. CDR3: CASSLDAVRPQYF. The CDR3 DNA reads TGTGCCAGCAGCTTAGATGCGGTCCGACCACAGTACTTC.

V and J are TRBV2 and TRBJ2-3; possibly TRBD2 for D (5 bases). Germline V gene data show CDR1 as SNHLY and CDR2 as FYNNEI. V lost 6 bases and J lost 0, with 19 bases in between. The CDR3 contains 17 residues. The CDR3 DNA follows: TGTGCCAGCAGGACACTATTGGACTTTACTAGCACAGATACGCAGTATTTT. This encodes CASRTLLDFTSTDTQYF.

V and J are TRBV7-2 and TRBJ2-5; tentatively, D is TRBD2 (7 bases). Germline CDR1 and CDR2: SGHTA and FQGNSA. Trimming removed 5 bases at V and 7 bases at J, with 20 bases between. The CDR3 covers 15 residues. CDR3 bases: TGTGCCAGCAGCCTTGGGCTAGTCGGGGGGCGGACCCAGTACTTC. Translated: CASSLGLVGGRTQYF.

This clone turned up a few times. A junction boundary mismatches the germline segment, possibly from a read error. The chain uses TRBV6-5 and TRBJ1-6; 8 bases line up with TRBD1. This CDR3 region has 15 residues. The V gene's germline CDR1 is MNHEY and CDR2 SVGAGI. CDR3: CASSYGTGYKSPLHF. DNA for the CDR3: TGTGCCAGCAGTTACGGGACAGGCTATAAGTCACCCCTCCACTTT.